A single sample gave rise to the 29 T cell receptor beta chains below, sequenced in a study of T cell responses to AZD1222 COVID-19 vaccine. Sequenced by immunoSEQ multiplex PCR; TCRdb stores in-frame clones only, minus some. The sample records 140,000 or so clones, 80% to 90% being singletons. The material was peripheral blood, obtained on day 0 of AZD1222 vaccination. These receptors were collected from an adult in good health.

J is TRBJ2-7 and V is TRBV18; no reliable D call. Germline loops: CDR1 KGHSH, CDR2 LQKENI. V was pared by 1 base and J by 4 bases, with 5 bases between. The CDR3 is 12 amino acids. The CDR3 DNA reads as TGTGCCAGCTCACCACGGGGTTACGAGCAGTACTTC. Amino acid sequence: CASSPRGYEQYF.

This sequence joins TRBV7-2 and TRBJ2-7; D ambiguous. Germline-derived CDR1 and CDR2 are SGHTA and FQGNSA. V gave up 2 bases and J gave up 1 base, with 9 bases separating them. CDR3 length: 14 amino acids. The CDR3 nucleotides are TGTGCCAGCAGCTTAAATAGCTGGTCCTACGAGCAGTACTTC. Protein sequence: CASSLNSWSYEQYF.

The chain employs TRBV28 and TRBJ1-4; D possibly corresponds to TRBD1 (6 bases). Germline assignment: CDR1 MDHEN and CDR2 SYDVKM. Trimming cost V 2 bases and J 4 bases, with 11 bases left between them. The CDR3 contains 15 residues. In nucleotides, the CDR3 is TGTGCCAGCAGTTTACCCGGAGGGGGTAATGAAAAACTGTTTTTT. Its protein product is CASSLPGGGNEKLFF.

The gene calls are TRBV28 and TRBJ1-6; 8 nucleotides align to TRBD1. The V gene end was trimmed by 4 bases and the J gene end by 10 bases; junction bases not matched to a gene: 6. CDR1 and CDR2 from the germline V gene are MDHEN and SYDVKM. This CDR3 contains 14 residues. DNA for the CDR3: TGTGCCAGCAGTTGGGACAGGTCAAGATCACCCCTCCACTTT. Its translation: CASSWDRSRSPLHF.

This sequence joins TRBV3-1 (or the pseudogene TRBV3-2) and TRBJ1-5, with D hard to call. CDR3 length: 13 amino acids. Germline V CDR1 and CDR2: LGHDT, YNNKEL (reference sequence). V was trimmed by 6 bases and J by 6 bases, leaving 12 bases between them. This CDR3 reads CASSLSQIQPQHF. In DNA, the CDR3 is TGTGCCAGCAGTCTCTCCCAGATTCAGCCCCAGCATTTT.

The chain recombines TRBV5-1 with TRBJ2-1; unclear D gene. Germline V lookup: CDR1 SGHRS, CDR2 YFSETQ. CDR3 size: 14 residues. V was pared by 1 base and J by 4 bases, with 9 bases between. For the CDR3, the DNA is TGCGCCAGCAGCTTGTCCACAGATTACAATGAGCAGTTCTTC. The encoded protein is CASSLSTDYNEQFF.

The chain joins TRBV3-1 (or the pseudogene TRBV3-2) to TRBJ2-1, with D hard to call. The CDR3 sequence is 12 residues long. CDR1 is LGHDT and CDR2 is YNNKEL in the germline V gene (reference sequence). V was clipped by 2 bases and J by 7 bases, with 6 bases between them. The CDR3 bases are TGTGCCAGCAGCCAATTAAGAAATGAGCAGTTCTTC. Translating gives CASSQLRNEQFF.

The chain links TRBV6-5 to TRBJ1-2; D not resolved. V lost 6 bases, J lost 7 bases, and 18 bases lay in between. This CDR3 is built from 14 residues. Germline loops: CDR1 MNHEY, CDR2 SVGAGI. The DNA for the CDR3 is TGTGCCAGCAGCCTACCACTTGGACTCGGTGGCTACACCTTC. This codes for CASSLPLGLGGYTF.

The V and J genes are TRBV27 and TRBJ1-1; D unresolved. Germline CDR1 and CDR2: MNHEY and SMNVEV (reference sequence). Trimming removed 0 bases at V and 0 bases at J, with 8 bases between. This CDR3 spans 15 amino acids. The CDR3 DNA reads TGTGCCAGCAGTTTATCGGCCGCGGTGAACACTGAAGCTTTCTTT. Protein sequence: CASSLSAAVNTEAFF.

J is TRBJ2-1 and V is TRBV10-1, with a tentative D call TRBD2 (6 bases). The V and J ends lost 4 bases and 4 bases respectively, with 11 bases between them. The length of the CDR3 is 14 residues. In germline, CDR1 is WNHNN, CDR2 SYGVQD (reference sequence). This CDR3 reads CASSAVAEYNEQFF. In DNA, the CDR3 is TGCGCCAGCAGTGCAGTAGCGGAGTACAATGAGCAGTTCTTC.

V is TRBV18 and J is TRBJ2-1; D is ambiguous. CDR3 length equals 14 residues. Germline lookup yields CDR1 KGHSH and CDR2 LQKENI. The V end was cut by 1 base, the J end by 4 bases, with 8 bases between. The CDR3 spells CASSPLGVYNEQFF. CDR3 sequence (DNA): TGTGCCAGCTCACCACTCGGTGTTTACAATGAGCAGTTCTTC.

The chain couples TRBV15 to TRBJ1-1; D uncertain. Germline V lookup: CDR1 LNHNV, CDR2 YYDKDF (reference sequence). The CDR3 has 16 residues. The V end lost 1 base, the J end lost 0 bases, and 12 bases lay between the germline ends. The chain's CDR3 is CATSRGRQGVNTEAFF. The DNA of the CDR3 is TGTGCCACCAGCAGAGGCAGGCAAGGCGTGAACACTGAAGCTTTCTTT.

This clone was seen just once. The chain joins TRBV9 to TRBJ1-2, with 9 bases identical to TRBD1. Unmatched junction bases numbered 11, after V lost 4 bases and J lost 7 bases. CDR1 is SGDLS, CDR2 YYNGEE, per germline. There are 15 residues in the CDR3. CDR3 residues: CASSPGDRVLFGYTF. In nucleotides, the CDR3 is TGTGCCAGCAGCCCCGGGGACAGGGTTTTGTTTGGCTACACCTTC. The full variable domain, in which reference TRBV9 and TRBJ1-2 provide the parts outside the CDR3, is DSGVTQTPKHLITATGQRVTLRCSPRSGDLSVYWYQQSLDQGLQFLIQYYNGEERAKGNILERFSAQQFPDLHSELNLSSLELGDSALYFCASSPGDRVLFGYTFGSGTRLTVV.

The rearrangement uses TRBV7-9 and TRBJ1-2; 9 bases agree with TRBD1. CDR3 length: 14 amino acids. Germline CDR1 and CDR2: SEHNR and FQNEAQ (reference sequence). The trim removed 5 bases at V and 8 bases at J, leaving 9 bases unmatched. The CDR3 is CASSTTGGGNGYTF. CDR3 sequence (DNA): TGTGCCAGCAGCACAACAGGGGGCGGGAACGGCTACACCTTC.

This clone is a singleton in its sample. The V and J genes are TRBV18 and TRBJ2-1; D not certain. This CDR3 is 11 amino acids long. Germline V lookup: CDR1 KGHSH, CDR2 LQKENI. V lost 6 bases, J lost 6 bases, and 6 bases lay in between. The CDR3 loop is CASSVGNEQFF. The CDR3 DNA reads TGTGCCAGCTCTGTCGGCAATGAGCAGTTCTTC.

This clone was counted once. At the DNA level, this CDR3 is encoded by other sequences in the same sample as well. The chain combines TRBV3-1 (or the pseudogene TRBV3-2) with TRBJ1-2, with D possibly matching TRBD1 (6 bases). CDR3 length equals 12 residues. Trimming shortened V by 4 bases and J by 6 bases, and 9 bases separated the two germline ends. CDR1 and CDR2 from the germline V gene are LGHDT and YNNKEL (reference sequence). CDR3 protein: CASSLQGDGYTF. CDR3 nucleotides: TGTGCCAGCAGCCTACAGGGAGATGGCTACACCTTC.

V usage is TRBV7-9 and J usage is TRBJ1-3; tentative D call: TRBD1 (6 bases). The length of the CDR3 is 15 residues. Deletions cut 5 bases from V and 2 bases from J, with 13 bases between. In germline, CDR1 is SEHNR, CDR2 FQNEAQ (reference sequence). CDR3 DNA sequence: TGTGCCAGCAGCGCGTTAGGGGGAACTGGAAACACCATATATTTT. Protein sequence: CASSALGGTGNTIYF.

This clone was observed a few times. The V and J genes are TRBV11-3 and TRBJ2-3, with 13 bases matching TRBD2. The CDR3 contains 17 residues. From germline, CDR1 is SGHNT and CDR2 YENEEA. V lost 1 base, J lost 2 bases, and 3 bases stayed unmatched. The DNA for the CDR3 is TGTGCCAGCAGCTTAGGACTAGCGGGAGGCCCCACAGATACGCAGTATTTT. It encodes CASSLGLAGGPTDTQYF.

The V gene is TRBV6-5, the J gene TRBJ1-5, with D possibly TRBD1 on 5 matching bases. V was pared by 0 bases and J by 4 bases, with 10 bases between. Germline V gene sequence: CDR1 MNHEY, CDR2 SVGAGI. This CDR3 spans 15 amino acids. The CDR3: CASSYSSGTNQPQHF. DNA of the CDR3: TGTGCCAGCAGTTACTCATCAGGGACGAATCAGCCCCAGCATTTT.

Written as DNA, the CDR3 is TGTGCCAGCAGCTTCGCGGGGGGGACTAATGAAAAACTGTTTTTT. It encodes CASSFAGGTNEKLFF. The chain links TRBV11-2 to TRBJ1-4; tentatively, D is TRBD1 (5 bases). Germline CDR1 reads SGHAT; CDR2 reads FQNNGV. CDR3 length: 15 residues. Between the trimmed V and J ends, which lost 3 bases and 2 bases, there was a span of 10 bases.

The chain is built from TRBV13 and TRBJ2-4, with no clear D. This CDR3 region has 15 residues. The germline V gene has CDR1 PRHDT and CDR2 FYEKMQ (reference sequence). Trimming removed 4 bases at V and 5 bases at J, with 15 bases between. This CDR3 reads CASSSPGAAQNIQYF. In DNA form, the CDR3 reads TGTGCCAGCAGCTCACCAGGCGCCGCCCAAAACATTCAGTACTTC.

The rearrangement uses TRBV27 and TRBJ2-7, with 8 bases aligning to TRBD1. V lost 4 bases, J lost 0 bases, and 2 bases stayed unmatched. CDR1 is MNHEY and CDR2 is SMNVEV in the germline V gene (reference sequence). The CDR3 runs 14 residues. This CDR3 reads CASSSGGASYEQYF. The CDR3 DNA follows: TGTGCCAGCAGTTCAGGGGGCGCCTCCTACGAGCAGTACTTC.

The chain has TRBV5-6 and TRBJ1-4; TRBD1 is a possible D gene (5 bases). Germline V gene lookup returns CDR1 SGHDT and CDR2 YYEEEE. Trimming removed 1 base from V and 8 bases from J, with 15 bases in between. CDR3 size: 15 residues. CDR3 sequence: CASSLMQGVGEKLFF. The CDR3 coding sequence is TGTGCCAGCAGCTTGATGCAGGGTGTCGGCGAAAAACTGTTTTTT.

The V gene is TRBV9, the J gene TRBJ1-3; D uncertain. V was cut by 3 bases and J by 3 bases, with 7 bases left in between. The germline gives CDR1 SGDLS, CDR2 YYNGEE. The CDR3 is 13 amino acids. The CDR3 nucleotides read TGTGCCAGCAGCGGTAAAGGTGGAAACACCATATATTTT. This encodes CASSGKGGNTIYF.

In DNA, the CDR3 is TGTGCCAGCAGCCAAAGCTCCTACGAGCAGTACTTC. Amino acids: CASSQSSYEQYF. This sequence joins TRBV3-1 (or the pseudogene TRBV3-2) and TRBJ2-7; D not resolved. This CDR3 spans 12 amino acids. V was clipped by 2 bases and J by 0 bases, with 2 bases between them. Germline assignment: CDR1 LGHDT and CDR2 YNNKEL (reference sequence).

This rearrangement joins TRBV10-3 to TRBJ2-3; 10 bases line up with TRBD2. The germline V gene encodes CDR1 ENHRY and CDR2 SYGVKD. CDR3 length: 17 amino acids. The V and J ends lost 7 bases and 6 bases, in that order; junction bases with no gene match: 16. In nucleotides, the CDR3 is TGTGCCATCAAAAGGTCGACCTCTAGCGGGAGTGCGGATACGCAGTATTTT. The encoded protein is CAIKRSTSSGSADTQYF.

The chain carries TRBV19 and TRBJ1-1; weak D call: TRBD1 (6 bases). Germline V gives CDR1 LNHDA, CDR2 SQIVND (reference sequence). V dropped 8 bases and J dropped 5 bases, with 12 bases sitting between them. CDR3 length: 12 amino acids. The CDR3 DNA follows: TGTGCCAGTGCACAGGGAATTACTGAAGCTTTCTTT. Its protein is CASAQGITEAFF.

About this clone itself: At one end, the junction sequence differs from germline, possibly due to a read error. CDR3 bases: TGTGCCAGCGGCTTGCGGCAGGGGGCATTAAATAATTATGGCTACACCTTC. This gives the protein CASGLRQGALNNYGYTF. The genes are TRBV5-6 and TRBJ1-2, with 8 bases matching TRBD1. Per germline, CDR1 SGHDT and CDR2 YYEEEE. The CDR3 has 17 amino acids.

The rearrangement joins TRBV3-1 (or the pseudogene TRBV3-2) to TRBJ2-5, with a tentative D call TRBD1 (5 bases). Trimming took 1 base from V and 6 from J, leaving 12 bases between them. CDR3 size: 14 residues. In germline, CDR1 is LGHDT, CDR2 YNNKEL (reference sequence). The CDR3, as DNA: TGTGCCAGCAGCCAAGTAGGGGCGGCAAAGACCCAGTACTTC. Translated: CASSQVGAAKTQYF.